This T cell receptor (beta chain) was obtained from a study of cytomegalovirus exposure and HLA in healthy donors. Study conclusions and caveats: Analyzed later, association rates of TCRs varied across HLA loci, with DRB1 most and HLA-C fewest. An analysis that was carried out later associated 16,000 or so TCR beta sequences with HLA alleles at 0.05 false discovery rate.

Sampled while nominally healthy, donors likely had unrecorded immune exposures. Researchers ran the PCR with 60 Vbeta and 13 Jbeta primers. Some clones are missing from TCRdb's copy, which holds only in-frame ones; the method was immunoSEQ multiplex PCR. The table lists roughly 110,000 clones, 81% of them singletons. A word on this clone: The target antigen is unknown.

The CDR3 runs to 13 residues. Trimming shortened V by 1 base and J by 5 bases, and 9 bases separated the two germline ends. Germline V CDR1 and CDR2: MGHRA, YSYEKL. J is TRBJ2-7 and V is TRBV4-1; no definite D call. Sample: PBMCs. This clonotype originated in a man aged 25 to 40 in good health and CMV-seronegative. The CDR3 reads CASSQVLGDEQYF. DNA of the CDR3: TGCGCCAGCAGCCAAGTCCTAGGTGACGAGCAGTACTTC.